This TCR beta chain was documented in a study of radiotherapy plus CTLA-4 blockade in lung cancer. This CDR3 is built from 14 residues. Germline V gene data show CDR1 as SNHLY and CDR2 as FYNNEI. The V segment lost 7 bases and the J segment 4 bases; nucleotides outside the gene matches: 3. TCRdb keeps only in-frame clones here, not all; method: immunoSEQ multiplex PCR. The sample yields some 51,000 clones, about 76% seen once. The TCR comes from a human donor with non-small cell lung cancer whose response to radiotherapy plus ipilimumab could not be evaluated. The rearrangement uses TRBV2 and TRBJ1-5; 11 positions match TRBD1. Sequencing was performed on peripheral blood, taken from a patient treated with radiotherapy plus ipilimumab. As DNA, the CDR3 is TGTGCCAGCATTCGGGACAGGGGGAATCAGCCCCAGCATTTT. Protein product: CASIRDRGNQPQHF.